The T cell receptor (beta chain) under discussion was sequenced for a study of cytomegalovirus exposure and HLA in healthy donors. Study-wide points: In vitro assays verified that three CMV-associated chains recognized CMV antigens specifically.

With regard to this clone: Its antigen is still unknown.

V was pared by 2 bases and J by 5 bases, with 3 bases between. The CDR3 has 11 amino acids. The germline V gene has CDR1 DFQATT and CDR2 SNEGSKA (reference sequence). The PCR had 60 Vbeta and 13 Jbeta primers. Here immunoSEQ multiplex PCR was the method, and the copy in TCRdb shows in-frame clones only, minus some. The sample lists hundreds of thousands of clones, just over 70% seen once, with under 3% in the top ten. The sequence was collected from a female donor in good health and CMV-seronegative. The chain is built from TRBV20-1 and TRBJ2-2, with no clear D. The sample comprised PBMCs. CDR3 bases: TGCAGTGCTAGACGGACCGGGGAGCTGTTTTTT. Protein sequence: CSARRTGELFF.